This TCR beta chain was sequenced in a study of blood T cells in healthy people across ages (dated by TCRdb to 2015 to 2017). For the study in its entirety: In model experiments, roughly one uniquely barcoded TCR beta cDNA molecule per two T cells was captured by template switching. Age-related changes in TCR beta repertoire diversity were measured in the study by deep sequencing normalized with unique cDNA molecular identifiers. The donors were split into four age groups: young (average around 15 years), middle-aged (about 40), aged (62) and long-lived (roughly 86). To avoid experimental bias, donors of different ages were randomly spread across the sequencing lanes. The study analyzed two additional independent replicas of 1 million unique cDNA reads from the same blood draw for two donors, one aged 18 to 30 and one aged 80 or older. What the work shows at the level of the full study, not this receptor alone: The long-lived group showed more naive CD4+ T cells, fewer expanded clones and increased TCR diversity than the aged group, suggesting age selection. As age increased, observed TCR beta diversity per million T cells dropped in a roughly linear way, and a significant reduction was already evident by age 40. Because the CMV infection status of the donors was unknown, age-related changes in expanded clonotypes may potentially have been confounded. Estimates of total diversity based on one million sequenced T cells were regarded as lower bounds and as underestimates. There was a strong correlation between observed TCR beta diversity and the percentage of naive T cells measured by flow cytometry. Conclusive comparison of naive and antigen-experienced compartments was prevented by the profiling of bulk unsorted PBMCs.

Receptors were amplified or captured by 5' RACE. Sequenced using an Illumina HiSeq 2500. The second PCR ran for roughly 7 to 11 cycles and used a J-beta primer mix along with a sample-barcoded 5' primer. Each TCR beta cDNA molecule received a unique molecular identifier from a template-switch 5' adaptor carrying 12 random nucleotides. At least 2.5 million CDR3-containing paired-end reads were obtained from each sample. The Mint cDNA synthesis kit, primed by a TRBC-specific oligonucleotide, was used to synthesize first-strand cDNA from all RNA. Following uracil-DNA glycosylase treatment, all cDNA underwent a first 18-cycle PCR with the universal primers M1SS and BC2_uni_R. The authors' analysis ran thus. For normalization, 1 million high-quality reads, each with a distinct molecular identifier, were randomly selected from each sample. Instead of being binned into consensus sequences, reads that shared molecular identifiers were thrown out. CDR3 identification, clonotype clustering and error correction used MiTCR with a Q25 quality threshold and the strictest error-elimination algorithm. A nonparametric unseen species model using Euler transformation provided a lower-bound estimate of total TCR beta diversity. Using fastp at Q25 and MiXCR, TCRdb reprocessed the public reads and kept productive beta chains. Each CDR3 protein gets just one entry, which takes the most common genes and DNA from the rows behind it. The V and J calls and clone size come from TCRdb's table, not from the authors' own analysis. Within this sample are 1.5 million or so distinct CDR3 sequences, with around 39% of them counted one time only. The ten most abundant clones make up roughly 7.9% of the sample.

The donors were 40 or so Caucasian individuals from Russia, aged roughly 6 to 100 years, who were systemically healthy. Each donor gave about 9.7 milliliters of peripheral blood, drawn into EDTA-treated Vacutainer tubes. Ficoll-Paque density-gradient centrifugation was used to isolate PBMCs, with at least 7 million obtained per sample. Total RNA, at least 6 micrograms per sample, was extracted from PBMCs with Trizol reagent. Naive CD45RAhigh/CD27high T cell percentages were measured by flow cytometry on a PBMC aliquot from every donor. CDR1 and CDR2 (SGHRS, YFSETQ) derive from the germline V gene. The CDR3 runs 15 residues from the cysteine to the phenylalanine. Only CDR3 DNA is held: 45 bases, read in frame from base 1. V gives up 7 bases and J gives up 1 base, and the segment between their germline ends measures 16 bases. Points on this clonotype: No cognate antigen has been identified for it. No much larger clone is present one base from it, and per-base qualities are unavailable.

Sample: blood. The chain uses TRBV5-1 and TRBJ2-3; the D gene is perhaps TRBD2, from 5 matching bases. The clonotype comes from a woman between 18 and 29 years old in good health. The CDR3 region reads CASADTGTGTDTQYF. In nucleotides, the sequence is TGCGCCAGCGCCGACACGGGAACTGGCACAGATACGCAGTATTTT.